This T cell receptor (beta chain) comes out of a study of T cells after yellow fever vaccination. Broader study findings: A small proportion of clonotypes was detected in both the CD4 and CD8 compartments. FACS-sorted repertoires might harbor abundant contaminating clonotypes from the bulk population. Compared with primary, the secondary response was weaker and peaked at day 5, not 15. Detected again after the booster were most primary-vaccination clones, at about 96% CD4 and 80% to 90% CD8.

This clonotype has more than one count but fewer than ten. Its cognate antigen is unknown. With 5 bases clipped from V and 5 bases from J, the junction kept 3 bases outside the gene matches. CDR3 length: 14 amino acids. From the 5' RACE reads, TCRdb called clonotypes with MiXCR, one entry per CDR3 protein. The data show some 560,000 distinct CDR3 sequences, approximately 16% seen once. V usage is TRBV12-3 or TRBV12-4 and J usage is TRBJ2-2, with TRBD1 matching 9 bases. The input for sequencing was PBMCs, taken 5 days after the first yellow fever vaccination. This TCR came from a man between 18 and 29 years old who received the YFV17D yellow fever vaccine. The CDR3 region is CASSDRGVTGELFF. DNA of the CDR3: TGTGCCAGCAGTGACAGGGGGGTGACCGGGGAGCTGTTTTTT.